One and the same sample provided the 16 T cell receptor beta chains below, sequenced in a study of cytomegalovirus exposure and HLA in healthy donors. 60 Vbeta and 13 Jbeta primers were used in PCR. Method: immunoSEQ multiplex PCR; TCRdb's copy keeps in-frame clones and lacks some. The top ten clones hold roughly 6% of a sample with 100,000 or so clones, 63% of them seen once. The sequenced material came from PBMCs. The receptors were sampled from a woman between 25 and 40 years old in good health and CMV-seronegative.

The chain has TRBV2 and TRBJ1-5, with 9 bases that match TRBD1. This CDR3 is 15 amino acids long. J lost 1 base, V lost 6 bases, and 4 bases had no gene match. Germline loops: CDR1 SNHLY, CDR2 FYNNEI. This CDR3 reads CASSAGQGSNQPQHF. Written as DNA, the CDR3 is TGTGCCAGCAGCGCGGGACAGGGAAGCAATCAGCCCCAGCATTTT.

The CDR3 spells CASSYSPGQGSPLHF. CDR3 sequence (DNA): TGTGCCAGCAGTTATTCACCGGGACAGGGCTCACCCCTCCACTTT. This chain connects TRBV6-5 to TRBJ1-6; TRBD1 matches at 9 bases. Germline CDR1 reads MNHEY; CDR2 reads SVGAGI. The trim removed 3 bases at V and 10 bases at J, leaving 7 bases unmatched. CDR3 length: 15 residues.

The CDR3 here is CASVKGTARYEQYF. CDR3 DNA sequence: TGTGCCAGCGTAAAAGGGACAGCAAGGTACGAGCAGTACTTC. V usage is TRBV11-2 and J usage is TRBJ2-7; 7 bases map to TRBD1. Germline V lookup: CDR1 SGHAT, CDR2 FQNNGV. CDR3 size: 14 residues. V gave up 8 bases and J gave up 4 bases; unmatched junction bases: 11.

The CDR3 nucleotides read TGCGCCAGCAGCTTGTTCAGGGAGGATGAAAAACTGTTTTTT. This encodes CASSLFREDEKLFF. V usage is TRBV5-1 and J usage is TRBJ1-4, with D tentatively TRBD1 (5 bases). CDR3 length: 14 amino acids. Trimming took off 1 base at V and 6 bases at J, with 10 bases between the two ends. Per germline, CDR1 SGHRS and CDR2 YFSETQ.

This clone occurred a few times. The V call is TRBV6-6, the J call TRBJ2-6; no reliable D call. Trimming took 8 bases from V and 4 from J, leaving 12 bases between them. Germline V gene sequence: CDR1 MNHNY, CDR2 SVGAGI (reference sequence). CDR3 length: 14 amino acids. CDR3 bases: TGTGCCAGCTCGGGTCCTCCAGGGGCCAACGTCCTGACTTTC. This gives the protein CASSGPPGANVLTF.

The sample holds a few counts of this clone. The junction departs from germline at one end; a sequencing error may be responsible. This sequence joins TRBV7-9 and TRBJ2-7; no clear D gene. This CDR3 has 11 residues. Per germline, CDR1 SEHNR and CDR2 FQNEAQ (reference sequence). The CDR3 nucleotides read TGTGCCAGCAGCTTATCTGTGACACCTGATTTC. This sequence encodes CASSLSVTPDF.

A few counts support this clone. The V and J genes are TRBV6-1 and TRBJ1-2, with unresolved D. V was pared by 6 bases and J by 2 bases, with 7 bases between. This CDR3 spans 12 amino acids. Looked up from germline, CDR1 is MNHNS and CDR2 is SASEGT. CDR3 in DNA: TGTGCCAGCAGCGATCGGAACTATGGCTACACCTTC. Translation: CASSDRNYGYTF.

V usage is TRBV11-2 and J usage is TRBJ1-1, with D maybe TRBD1 (5 bases). The CDR3 is made up of 14 amino acids. The germline gives CDR1 SGHAT, CDR2 FQNNGV. Trimming removed 0 bases at V and 11 bases at J, with 16 bases between. CDR3 in DNA: TGTGCCAGCAGCTTAGAGTCAAAGGGGTTGGGGGCTTTCTTT. Its translation is CASSLESKGLGAFF.

The CDR3 DNA is TGTGCCAGCTCACCGGGGGGATACAATGAGCAGTTCTTC. The encoded protein is CASSPGGYNEQFF. The chain recombines TRBV18 with TRBJ2-1, with a possible D match to TRBD2 (6 bases). Germline CDR1 is KGHSH and CDR2 is LQKENI. This CDR3 region has 13 residues. V was trimmed by 3 bases and J by 4 bases, leaving 7 bases between them. Variable domain in full (rest from reference TRBV18 and TRBJ2-1): NAGVMQNPRHLVRRRGQEARLRCSPMKGHSHVYWYRQLPEEGLKFMVYLQKENIIDESGMPKERFSAEFPKEGPSILRIQQVVRGDSAAYFCASSPGGYNEQFFGPGTRLTVL.

V usage is TRBV7-9 and J usage is TRBJ2-7; 7 nucleotides match TRBD1. CDR1 and CDR2 (germline): SEHNR, FQNEAQ (reference sequence). The CDR3 consists of 15 residues. The trim removed 1 base at V and 1 base at J, leaving 4 bases unmatched. The CDR3 spells CASSLGRGLSYEQYF. The CDR3 bases are TGTGCCAGCAGCTTAGGTAGGGGGCTTTCCTACGAGCAGTACTTC.

With regard to this clone: A much larger clone sits a single nucleotide away, making a read error possible. The chain employs TRBV5-1 and TRBJ1-1, with D perhaps matching TRBD1 (6 bases). CDR1 is SGHRS, CDR2 YFSETQ, per germline. Deletions cut 4 bases from V and 1 base from J, with 8 bases between. This CDR3 has 13 residues. The CDR3 DNA reads TGCGCCAGCAGCCCACAGGGGAACACTGAAGCTTTCTTT. Its translation: CASSPQGNTEAFF.

In its sample, this clone was seen once. This sequence joins TRBV11-2 and TRBJ1-6, with D maybe TRBD1 (6 bases). CDR1 and CDR2 from the germline V gene are SGHAT and FQNNGV. The CDR3 is made up of 16 amino acids. V shed 1 base and J shed 6 bases, with 13 bases lying between them. The CDR3 region is CASSLAPRRGNSPLHF. Written as DNA, the CDR3 is TGTGCCAGCAGCTTAGCCCCTCGCAGGGGTAATTCACCCCTCCACTTT. The full variable domain, rest sourced from reference TRBV11-2 and TRBJ1-6, is EAGVAQSPRYKIIEKRQSVAFWCNPISGHATLYWYQQILGQGPKLLIQFQNNGVVDDSQLPKDRFSAERLKGVDSTLKIQPAKLEDSAVYLCASSLAPRRGNSPLHFGNGTRLTVT.

This chain links TRBV6-1 with TRBJ1-2; D is ambiguous. Germline CDR1 is MNHNS and CDR2 is SASEGT. The V and J ends lost 2 bases and 4 bases respectively, with 11 bases between them. This CDR3 comprises 14 residues. The CDR3 spells CASSERADSYGYTF. The CDR3 DNA is TGTGCCAGCAGTGAAAGGGCGGACTCCTATGGCTACACCTTC.

The chain uses TRBV5-1 and TRBJ1-2, with 7 bases lining up with TRBD1. This CDR3 region has 15 residues. The V segment lost 0 bases and the J segment 7 bases; nucleotides outside the gene matches: 9. Germline loops: CDR1 SGHRS, CDR2 YFSETQ. CDR3 amino acids: CASSLGDREHSGYTF. The DNA for the CDR3 is TGCGCCAGCAGCTTGGGAGACAGGGAGCATAGTGGCTACACCTTC.

This clone was counted only a few times. This sequence joins TRBV28 and TRBJ1-1; 7 bases map to TRBD1. J lost 6 bases, V lost 9 bases, and 10 bases had no gene match. CDR1 MDHEN and CDR2 SYDVKM come from the germline V gene. The CDR3 spans 13 residues. This CDR3 is CASRRGRMSEAFF. Written as DNA, the CDR3 is TGTGCCAGTAGAAGGGGGCGTATGTCTGAAGCTTTCTTT.

This chain connects TRBV5-6 to TRBJ1-2, with a tentative D call TRBD1 (6 bases). V was cut by 3 bases and J by 4 bases, with 19 bases left in between. Germline CDR1 is SGHDT and CDR2 is YYEEEE. CDR3 length equals 16 residues. CDR3 amino acids: CASSSLGAGPGYGYTF. The CDR3 nucleotides are TGTGCCAGCAGCTCCCTGGGGGCAGGGCCTGGCTATGGCTACACCTTC. Drawing the rest from reference TRBV5-6 and TRBJ1-2, the complete variable domain is DAGVTQSPTHLIKTRGQQVTLRCSPKSGHDTVSWYQQALGQGPQFIFQYYEEEERQRGNFPDRFSGHQFPNYSSELNVNALLLGDSALYLCASSSLGAGPGYGYTFGSGTRLTVV.